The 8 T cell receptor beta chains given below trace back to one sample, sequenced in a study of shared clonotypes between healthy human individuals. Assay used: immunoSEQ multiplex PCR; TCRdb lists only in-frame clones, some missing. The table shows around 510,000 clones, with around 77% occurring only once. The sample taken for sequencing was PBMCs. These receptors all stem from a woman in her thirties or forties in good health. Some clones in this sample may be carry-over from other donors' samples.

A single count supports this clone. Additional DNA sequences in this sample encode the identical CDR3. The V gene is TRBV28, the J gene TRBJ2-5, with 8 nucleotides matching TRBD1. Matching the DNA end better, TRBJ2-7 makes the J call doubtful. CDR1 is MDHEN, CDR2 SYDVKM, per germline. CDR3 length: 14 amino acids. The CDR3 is CASSLSDRVSEQYF. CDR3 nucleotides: TGTGCCAGCAGTTTATCGGACAGGGTAAGCGAGCAGTACTTC.

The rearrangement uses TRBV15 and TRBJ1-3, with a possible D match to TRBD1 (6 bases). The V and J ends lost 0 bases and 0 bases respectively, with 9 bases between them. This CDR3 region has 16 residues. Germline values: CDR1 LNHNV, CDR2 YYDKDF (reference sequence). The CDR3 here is CATSRDRGDSGNTIYF. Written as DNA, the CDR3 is TGTGCCACCAGCAGAGATAGGGGGGACTCTGGAAACACCATATATTTT.

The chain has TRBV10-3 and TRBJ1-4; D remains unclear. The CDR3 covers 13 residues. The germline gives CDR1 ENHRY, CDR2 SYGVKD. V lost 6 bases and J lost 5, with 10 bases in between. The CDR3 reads CAISRDGNEKLFF. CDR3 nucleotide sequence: TGTGCCATCAGCCGCGACGGCAATGAAAAACTGTTTTTT.

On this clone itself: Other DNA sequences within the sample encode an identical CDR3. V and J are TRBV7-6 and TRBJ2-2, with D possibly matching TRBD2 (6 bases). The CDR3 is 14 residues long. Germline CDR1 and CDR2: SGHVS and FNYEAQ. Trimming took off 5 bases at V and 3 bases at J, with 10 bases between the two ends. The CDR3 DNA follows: TGTGCCAGCAGCCCGGGACTTTACACCGGGGAGCTGTTTTTT. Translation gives CASSPGLYTGELFF.

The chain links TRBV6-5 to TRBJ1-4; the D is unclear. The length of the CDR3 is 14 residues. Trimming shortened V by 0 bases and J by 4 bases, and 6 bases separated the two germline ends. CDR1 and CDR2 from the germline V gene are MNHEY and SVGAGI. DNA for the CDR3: TGTGCCAGCAGTTACTCGAGGGTTAATGAAAAACTGTTTTTT. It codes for CASSYSRVNEKLFF.

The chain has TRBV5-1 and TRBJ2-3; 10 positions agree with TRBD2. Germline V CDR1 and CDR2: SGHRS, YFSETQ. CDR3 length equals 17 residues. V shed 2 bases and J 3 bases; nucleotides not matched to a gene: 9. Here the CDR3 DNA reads TGCGCCAGCAGCTTTAGCCCTAGCGGGAGTAAGACAGATACGCAGTATTTT. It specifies CASSFSPSGSKTDTQYF.

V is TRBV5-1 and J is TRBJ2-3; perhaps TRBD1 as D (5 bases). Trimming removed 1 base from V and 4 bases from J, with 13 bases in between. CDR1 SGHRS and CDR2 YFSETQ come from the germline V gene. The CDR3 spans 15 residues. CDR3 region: CASSLNPGSADTQYF. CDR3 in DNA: TGCGCCAGCAGCTTGAACCCAGGGTCCGCAGATACGCAGTATTTT.

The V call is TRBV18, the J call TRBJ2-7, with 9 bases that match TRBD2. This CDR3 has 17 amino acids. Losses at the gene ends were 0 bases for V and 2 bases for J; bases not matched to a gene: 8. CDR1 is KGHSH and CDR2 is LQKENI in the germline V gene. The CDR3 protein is CASSPPTGTSTTYEQYF. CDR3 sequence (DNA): TGTGCCAGCTCACCACCGACCGGGACTAGCACGACCTACGAGCAGTACTTC. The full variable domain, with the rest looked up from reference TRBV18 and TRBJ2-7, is NAGVMQNPRHLVRRRGQEARLRCSPMKGHSHVYWYRQLPEEGLKFMVYLQKENIIDESGMPKERFSAEFPKEGPSILRIQQVVRGDSAAYFCASSPPTGTSTTYEQYFGPGTRLTVT.